This TCR beta chain was sequenced for a study of blood T cell repertoires in COVID-19. The assay was immunoSEQ multiplex PCR, and TCRdb's table has in-frame clones only and misses some. The table records hundreds of thousands of clones, about nine tenths of them present only once. V gave up 11 bases and J gave up 3 bases; unmatched junction bases: 6. The germline V gene encodes CDR1 ENHRY and CDR2 SYGVKD. The length of the CDR3 is 12 residues. This chain uses TRBV10-3 with TRBJ1-1; 7 nucleotides line up with TRBD1. The TCR was taken from a woman in her seventies with COVID-19, enrolled during active disease. Sequencing was performed on peripheral blood. Here the CDR3 DNA reads TGTGCCGCAAAACAGGGGTACACTGAAGCTTTCTTT. Protein product: CAAKQGYTEAFF.